Listed below are T cell receptor beta chains from one sample, sequenced in a study of blood T cell repertoires in COVID-19. Repertoires were generated with immunoSEQ multiplex PCR, while TCRdb's copy carries only in-frame clones and drops some. Of about 150,000 clones in the sample, about 80% were seen once. The sequencing input was peripheral blood. Receptors originate from a woman aged 60-75 years with acute or convalescent COVID-19. Each CDR3 is given with its conserved first and last residue. The D gene is left open where the match is weak. Part of the rows lack a size; the others show once, few, many or a class for expanded clones.

abundance	d_gene	v_gene	len	j_gene	CDR3aa	CDR3nt
-	TRBD2	TRBV24-1	16	TRBJ2-5	CATSDRAVEAGETQYF	TGTGCCACCAGTGATCGCGCAGTGGAAGCGGGGGAGACCCAGTACTTC
-	-	TRBV12-3/TRBV12-4	13	TRBJ2-5	CASRSGIQETQYF	TGTGCCAGCAGATCCGGGATCCAAGAGACCCAGTACTTC
-	TRBD1	TRBV19	14	TRBJ2-7	CASTPTGPPYEQYF	TGTGCCAGTACCCCGACAGGGCCGCCCTACGAGCAGTACTTC
-	-	TRBV7-2	14	TRBJ2-5	CASSLAGGQETQYF	TGTGCCAGCAGCTTAGCGGGGGGTCAAGAGACCCAGTACTTC
-	-	TRBV4-1	15	TRBJ1-4	CASSQEEGWGEKLFF	TGCGCCAGCAGCCAAGAGGAGGGGTGGGGCGAAAAACTGTTTTTT
-	TRBD1	TRBV6-1	17	TRBJ1-5	CASSESGQLLADQPQHF	TGTGCCAGCAGTGAATCGGGACAGCTCCTTGCTGATCAGCCCCAGCATTTT
-	TRBD1	TRBV5-1	15	TRBJ1-1	CASSIMTGGSAEAFF	TGCGCCAGCAGCATTATGACAGGGGGAAGCGCTGAAGCTTTCTTT
once	-	TRBV7-9	16	TRBJ1-5	CASSLDGGSGNQPQHF	TGTGCCAGCAGCTTAGACGGGGGATCGGGCAATCAGCCCCAGCATTTT
-	-	TRBV11-2	15	TRBJ2-3	CASGRDDSQISGQYF	TGTGCCAGCGGGCGCGACGATTCACAGATATCAGGACAGTATTTT
-	TRBD2	TRBV7-2	17	TRBJ2-3	CASSLIPRTRGADTQYF	TGTGCCAGCAGCTTAATTCCCCGGACTAGAGGTGCAGATACGCAGTATTTT